These T cell receptor beta chains were read from a single sample in a study of early T cells in non-severe SARS-CoV-2 infection. Using its own MiXCR run on the 5' RACE reads, TCRdb lists one record per CDR3 protein. Here the sample spans under 60,000 distinct CDR3 sequences, roughly a tenth being singletons. The sequences come from whole blood, collected at baseline. The origin of the receptors is an adult who was a healthcare worker with PCR-confirmed SARS-CoV-2 infection or an uninfected control (not recorded which). Both conserved end residues are trimmed from each CDR3.

V: TRBV7-9; J: TRBJ2-7; CDR3: ASSDQGGTGPEQY
V: TRBV12-3/TRBV12-4; J: TRBJ1-1; CDR3: ASSGGGSMNTEAF
V: TRBV7-7; J: TRBJ2-2; CDR3: ASTTGVDNRELF
V: TRBV7-8; J: TRBJ2-3; CDR3: ASSLVANTDTQY
V: TRBV7-2; J: TRBJ1-3; CDR3: ASSLQPGVEGNTIY
V: TRBV19; J: TRBJ1-1; CDR3: ASSISRGAEAF
V: TRBV11-2; J: TRBJ2-1; CDR3: ASSLGLYNEQF
V: TRBV6-4; J: TRBJ2-5; CDR3: ASSNGPQETQY
V: TRBV3-1; J: TRBJ1-1; CDR3: ASSYGGDTEAF
V: TRBV6-1; J: TRBJ1-3; CDR3: ASIPSLGNTIY
V: TRBV10-3; J: TRBJ2-2; CDR3: AISERGATSGELF
V: TRBV29-1; J: TRBJ2-1; CDR3: SARTPSGVFKQF
V: TRBV6-1; J: TRBJ2-7; CDR3: ASQREGTYEQY
V: TRBV18; J: TRBJ1-1; CDR3: ASSPQDSGYTEAF
V: TRBV5-5; J: TRBJ2-3; CDR3: ASSSPSTDTQY
V: TRBV29-1; J: TRBJ2-7; CDR3: SVSGVYEQY
V: TRBV7-6; J: TRBJ2-5; CDR3: ASSRPAGGKETQY
V: TRBV18; J: TRBJ2-3; CDR3: ASSRTSGDTQY
V: TRBV12-3/TRBV12-4; J: TRBJ2-3; CDR3: ASSLGLAGTDTQY
V: TRBV7-6; J: TRBJ2-7; CDR3: ASSTGISYEQY
V: TRBV7-8; J: TRBJ2-5; CDR3: ASSLSRETQY
V: TRBV24-1; J: TRBJ2-1; CDR3: ATSEADRFGHNEQF
V: TRBV2; J: TRBJ2-7; CDR3: ASSEGGQTYEQY
V: TRBV12-3/TRBV12-4; J: TRBJ2-3; CDR3: ASSLGNRATDTQY
V: TRBV7-9; J: TRBJ2-2; CDR3: ASSLAPTGVNTGELF
V: TRBV3-1; J: TRBJ1-1; CDR3: ASRTGGWNTEAF
V: TRBV29-1; J: TRBJ1-3; CDR3: SVEDNNSGNTIY
V: TRBV5-1; J: TRBJ2-3; CDR3: ASSLTGESSTDTQY
V: TRBV10-3; J: TRBJ2-7; CDR3: AINPSGSSYEQY
V: TRBV18; J: TRBJ2-1; CDR3: ASSPPFSEGGEQF
V: TRBV20-1; J: TRBJ1-1; CDR3: SASPRVTGADTEAF
V: TRBV12-3/TRBV12-4; J: TRBJ2-3; CDR3: ASRKGLLAGSTDTQY
V: TRBV4-1; J: TRBJ2-7; CDR3: ASSQDEAGKGYEQY
V: TRBV29-1; J: TRBJ2-3; CDR3: SVGRGTSTDTQY
V: TRBV2; J: TRBJ1-6; CDR3: ASSVDFSPLH
V: TRBV20-1; J: TRBJ2-3; CDR3: SARDRGDGSSSGTQY
V: TRBV19; J: TRBJ2-1; CDR3: ASSIQFGSSYNEQF
V: TRBV5-1; J: TRBJ2-7; CDR3: ASSGQGASLEQY
V: TRBV11-3; J: TRBJ2-2; CDR3: ASSLDPVPGELF
V: TRBV6-2/TRBV6-3; J: TRBJ2-5; CDR3: ASRQSGETQY
V: TRBV20-1; J: TRBJ1-1; CDR3: SARDSTDTKIGTEAF
V: TRBV27; J: TRBJ1-1; CDR3: ASSAYRGINTEAF
V: TRBV6-2/TRBV6-3; J: TRBJ1-1; CDR3: ASSYGAEEAF
V: TRBV5-1; J: TRBJ2-5; CDR3: ASSTDRVSQY
V: TRBV5-5; J: TRBJ2-7; CDR3: ASSLAAEYEQY
V: TRBV9; J: TRBJ1-4; CDR3: ASSVAAGAAGGEKLF
V: TRBV4-1; J: TRBJ2-5; CDR3: ASSQQVAGRETQY
V: TRBV29-1; J: TRBJ2-3; CDR3: SVVWLAGNTDTQY
V: TRBV12-3/TRBV12-4; J: TRBJ2-5; CDR3: ASTQWGNRETQY
V: TRBV10-3; J: TRBJ2-5; CDR3: AISESSASLNPQETQY
V: TRBV5-5; J: TRBJ1-6; CDR3: ASSPNQGRSSPLH